This T cell receptor beta chain came from a study of cytomegalovirus exposure and HLA in healthy donors. About this clone itself: Its specificity is unknown.

V lost 3 bases to trimming and J lost 8 bases, with 10 bases between them. The V gene's germline CDR1 is LNHDA and CDR2 SQIVND (reference sequence). CDR3 length: 13 residues. 13 Jbeta primers and 60 Vbeta primers were used for the PCR. Repertoires were generated with immunoSEQ multiplex PCR, while TCRdb's copy carries only in-frame clones and drops some. Of around 130,000 clones listed, about 76% were seen once; the top ten hold 2% to 2.5%. Whole-study findings and limits: In a later analysis, several top co-occurrence clusters appeared linked to parvovirus B19, influenza, CMV and Epstein-Barr virus.

This rearrangement joins TRBV19 to TRBJ1-4; D remains ambiguous. Sample: PBMCs. This TCR came from a woman aged 40 to 50 in good health and CMV-seronegative. The CDR3 nucleotides are TGTGCCAGTAGTATTCGGGAGATCGAAAAACTGTTTTTT. This codes for CASSIREIEKLFF.